These 20 T cell receptor beta chains were all obtained from the same sample, sequenced in a study of blood T cell repertoires in COVID-19. Sequenced by immunoSEQ multiplex PCR; TCRdb stores in-frame clones only, minus some. The data show approximately 160,000 clones, approximately 79% seen once. What was sequenced was PBMCs or T cells enriched from blood (not recorded which). The receptors derive from a man in his fifties or sixties who had recovered from COVID-19.

The chain carries TRBV6-5 and TRBJ2-7; 10 nucleotides line up with TRBD2. After removal of 0 bases from V and 2 bases from J, the junction contained 4 bases not matched to a gene. Germline CDR1 and CDR2: MNHEY and SVGAGI. This CDR3 has 16 residues. The CDR3, as DNA: TGTGCCAGCAGTTACTCGTGGCTAGCGGGGGCCTACGAGCAGTACTTC. Protein sequence: CASSYSWLAGAYEQYF.

The J gene is TRBJ2-7, the V gene TRBV11-2, with a weak D call TRBD2 (6 bases). There are 13 residues in the CDR3. V lost 5 bases to trimming and J lost 1 base, with 9 bases between them. Germline values: CDR1 SGHAT, CDR2 FQNNGV. The CDR3 loop is CASSLGGSYEQYF. As DNA, the CDR3 is TGTGCCAGCAGCCTTGGGGGGTCCTACGAGCAGTACTTC.

The rearrangement joins TRBV2 to TRBJ2-7; 11 bases are shared with TRBD1. V was pared by 6 bases and J by 4 bases, with 5 bases of the junction left unmatched. Germline V gene sequence: CDR1 SNHLY, CDR2 FYNNEI. The CDR3 is made up of 14 amino acids. This CDR3 reads CASSDGQGAYEQYF. In DNA form, the CDR3 reads TGTGCCAGCAGCGATGGACAGGGGGCGTACGAGCAGTACTTC.

The chain joins TRBV5-6 to TRBJ1-4; the match to TRBD1 covers 7 bases. The CDR3 is 16 amino acids. The ends lost 0 bases at V and 3 bases at J; junction bases unmatched: 5. Germline V CDR1 and CDR2: SGHDT, YYEEEE. CDR3 bases: TGTGCCAGCAGCTTGGAACTGGGGACAGCTAATGAAAAACTGTTTTTT. The encoded protein is CASSLELGTANEKLFF.

This rearrangement joins TRBV15 to TRBJ1-1; D is unclear. This CDR3 contains 15 residues. The V end was cut by 0 bases, the J end by 0 bases, with 8 bases between. The germline V gene has CDR1 LNHNV and CDR2 YYDKDF (reference sequence). In DNA, the CDR3 is TGTGCCACCAGCAGAGATGCAGTCCTGAACACTGAAGCTTTCTTT. Translated: CATSRDAVLNTEAFF.

The CDR3 coding sequence is TGTGCCAGCAGCATACTAGCGGGGGACACAGATACGCAGTATTTT. As protein: CASSILAGDTDTQYF. This chain links TRBV7-9 with TRBJ2-3; the match to TRBD2 covers 11 bases. Trimming took 5 bases from V and 2 from J; bases not matched to a gene: 3. Per germline, CDR1 SEHNR and CDR2 FQNEAQ (reference sequence). CDR3 length: 15 residues.

This clone has a single count. V is TRBV6-2 or TRBV6-3 and J is TRBJ2-4; D is possibly TRBD1 (6 bases). The V end lost 2 bases, the J end lost 0 bases, and 14 bases lay between the germline ends. There are 17 residues in the CDR3. In germline, CDR1 is MNHEY, CDR2 SVGEGT. The CDR3: CASSYPSGHLAKNIQYF. DNA of the CDR3: TGTGCCAGCAGTTACCCATCGGGACACTTAGCCAAAAACATTCAGTACTTC.

This clone was picked up a small number of times. This chain uses TRBV19 with TRBJ1-5; 7 bases fit TRBD1. The V gene's germline CDR1 is LNHDA and CDR2 SQIVND (reference sequence). The junction had 6 bases not matched to a gene; V was cut back by 4 bases and J by 6 bases. The CDR3 sequence is 14 residues long. CDR3 DNA: TGTGCCAGTAGTAGTCAGGGGGTGCCTCAGCCCCAGCATTTT. Translating gives CASSSQGVPQPQHF.

V and J are TRBV5-3 and TRBJ1-2; TRBD1 matches 7 bases. TRBV5-3 is recorded as an ORF, its role being uncertain. Trimming at V came to 4 bases and at J to 5 bases, leaving 20 bases not matched to a gene. The CDR3 sequence is 18 residues long. The CDR3 sequence: CARSDLGRGMSWRYGYTF. For the CDR3, the DNA is TGTGCCAGAAGCGACCTAGGCAGGGGGATGAGTTGGAGGTATGGCTACACCTTC.

V usage is TRBV7-8 and J usage is TRBJ1-1; no definite D call. CDR1 SGHVS and CDR2 FQNEAQ come from the germline V gene. This CDR3 spans 14 amino acids. Deletions cut 6 bases from V and 5 bases from J, with 16 bases between. The CDR3 DNA is TGTGCCAGCAGTTCCCTGGGAGCTGTGACTGAAGCTTTCTTT. It codes for CASSSLGAVTEAFF.

The rearrangement joins TRBV5-4 to TRBJ1-2; D might be TRBD1 (5 bases). Germline V lookup: CDR1 SGHNT, CDR2 YYREEE (reference sequence). V lost 6 bases and J lost 5, with 14 bases in between. This CDR3 has 13 amino acids. The CDR3 reads CASMGTGTYGYTF. The DNA of the CDR3 is TGTGCCAGCATGGGGACTGGAACTTATGGCTACACCTTC.

The chain couples TRBV7-9 to TRBJ1-2, with 8 bases matching TRBD1. The V and J ends lost 4 bases and 4 bases, in that order; junction bases with no gene match: 11. The CDR3 has 16 amino acids. Germline CDR1 is SEHNR and CDR2 is FQNEAQ (reference sequence). The CDR3 sequence: CASSSGRDRRPYGYTF. The DNA of the CDR3 is TGTGCCAGCAGCTCCGGCCGGGACAGGAGACCCTATGGCTACACCTTC.

This chain links TRBV5-1 with TRBJ2-1, with D uncertain. The CDR3 sequence is 16 residues long. V lost 0 bases, J lost 6 bases, and 16 bases lay in between. Germline V CDR1 and CDR2: SGHRS, YFSETQ. The CDR3 region is CASSLGVIQALNEQFF. The CDR3 DNA reads as TGCGCCAGCAGCTTGGGTGTTATCCAGGCACTCAATGAGCAGTTCTTC.

This clone was counted a few times. The chain joins TRBV6-5 to TRBJ1-1; 10 bases line up with TRBD1. CDR1 and CDR2 (germline): MNHEY, SVGAGI. V dropped 5 bases and J dropped 9; count of bases not matched to a gene: 6. The CDR3 contains 13 residues. This CDR3 is CASSRQGAVKAFF. CDR3 DNA sequence: TGTGCCAGCAGTCGACAGGGGGCGGTTAAAGCTTTCTTT.

In regard to this clone: The same CDR3 is also encoded by other DNA sequences in this sample. The rearrangement links TRBV5-5 to TRBJ1-1, with TRBD1 identical over 10 bases. V lost 3 bases to trimming and J lost 5 bases; unmatched junction nucleotides: 4. CDR3 length equals 14 residues. Germline values: CDR1 SGHKS, CDR2 YYEKEE (reference sequence). The CDR3 protein is CASSWDRGGTEAFF. As DNA, the CDR3 is TGTGCCAGCAGCTGGGACAGGGGAGGTACTGAAGCTTTCTTT.

The chain recombines TRBV11-3 with TRBJ1-1, with 7 bases lining up with TRBD1. Germline trimming cut 3 bases from V and 1 base from J; bases unmatched to any gene: 8. The CDR3 contains 16 residues. The V gene's germline CDR1 is SGHNT and CDR2 YENEEA. The CDR3 here is CASSFNKGARNTEAFF. CDR3 nucleotides: TGTGCCAGCAGCTTCAATAAGGGGGCGAGGAACACTGAAGCTTTCTTT.

J is TRBJ2-1 and V is TRBV24-1, with no clear D. Germline V CDR1 and CDR2: KGHDR, SFDVKD. The V end was cut by 3 bases, the J end by 0 bases, with 11 bases between. CDR3 length: 16 residues. The CDR3 bases are TGTGCCACCAGTGATGCGGATGGTGGCTCCTACAATGAGCAGTTCTTC. The encoded protein is CATSDADGGSYNEQFF.

This clone turned up a few times. The chain employs TRBV5-1 and TRBJ2-1; 8 bases agree with TRBD1. V dropped 3 bases and J dropped 3; count of bases not matched to a gene: 11. This CDR3 region has 17 residues. Germline CDR1 is SGHRS and CDR2 is YFSETQ. Here the CDR3 DNA reads TGCGCCAGCAGCTACAAAAGTACAGGGGGAGACTACAATGAGCAGTTCTTC. This sequence encodes CASSYKSTGGDYNEQFF.

This clone was found once. The CDR3 reads CASSQGWSDSGNTIYF. CDR3 sequence (DNA): TGTGCCAGCAGCCAAGGATGGTCAGACTCTGGAAACACCATATATTTT. The chain links TRBV3-1 (or the pseudogene TRBV3-2) to TRBJ1-3; no clear D. V lost 1 base and J lost 0, with 10 bases in between. The CDR3 is 16 amino acids. Looked up from germline, CDR1 is LGHDT and CDR2 is YNNKEL (reference sequence).

The chain uses TRBV10-3 and TRBJ1-6; D gene unclear. This CDR3 spans 16 amino acids. Germline V gene data show CDR1 as ENHRY and CDR2 as SYGVKD. The V and J ends lost 0 bases and 7 bases respectively, with 13 bases between them. CDR3 in amino acids: CAISESPGRSNSPLHF. For the CDR3, the DNA is TGTGCCATCAGTGAGTCTCCCGGCAGGTCAAATTCACCCCTCCACTTT.